The TCR beta chain described here comes from a study of blood T cell repertoires in COVID-19. Some clones are missing from TCRdb's copy, which holds only in-frame ones; the method was immunoSEQ multiplex PCR. The sample consists of 250,000 to 400,000 clones, around 90% of them appearing once. Between the trimmed V and J ends, which lost 1 base and 6 bases, there was a span of 16 bases. CDR1 is LGHDT, CDR2 YNNKEL, per germline (reference sequence). This CDR3 region has 15 residues. The count of this clone is one. Seattle patients were enrolled during active infection and followed longitudinally. Sequencing was done on a sample of peripheral blood. The sequence derives from a young woman with COVID-19, enrolled during active disease. V usage is TRBV3-1 (or the pseudogene TRBV3-2) and J usage is TRBJ2-7; D ambiguous. The DNA of the CDR3 is TGTGCCAGCAGCCAAGGGGCTGACGCCCTCGGCGAGCAGTACTTC. This sequence encodes CASSQGADALGEQYF.